The T cell receptor (beta chain) described here comes from a study of response to subunit inactivated influenza vaccine (dated by TCRdb to about 2018). In terms of the full investigation: Deep quantitative profiling of the T cell receptor repertoire was used in the study to follow responses to a trivalent subunit inactivated influenza vaccine. Overall study results and their limits: The authors suggested that each seasonal influenza vaccination may recruit only a limited number of new T cells.

A word on this clonotype: Its specific antigen is unknown. No much larger clone is present one base from it, and per-base qualities are unavailable.

Libraries were built with RT-PCR. The run used an Illumina HiSeq 2500. The public reads were run again by TCRdb, first through fastp at Q25 and then through MiXCR, and only productive beta chains were kept. Each entry is one CDR3 protein sequence, shown with its most common DNA and genes. Here the sample has about 160,000 distinct CDR3 sequences; 11% occur a single time. The top ten clones comprise 12% of the sample. V was cut back by 4 bases and J by 4 bases, leaving a gap of 11 bases between them. CDR1 and CDR2, per the germline V gene, are SGHRS and YFSETQ. The CDR3 measures 13 amino acids from cysteine to phenylalanine. Kept here is only the CDR3 DNA, which spans 39 bases and is read in frame from base 1. Reading the label with the study, this specimen's time point is: 45 days after influenza vaccine administration.

This chain is built from TRBV5-1 and TRBJ2-5, with an unclear D gene assignment. The sample in question was non-naive T cells sorted from PBMCs, obtained 45 days after vaccination. The sample's cell subset or site label, decoded: memory T cell fraction. This receptor was taken from a man aged 45-65 years who received an inactivated influenza vaccine. Donor details come from another sample of the same person, matched by shared clones. The CDR3 sequence is CASSEFRGETQYF. The sequence in DNA is TGCGCCAGCAGCGAATTTCGTGGAGAGACCCAGTACTTC.